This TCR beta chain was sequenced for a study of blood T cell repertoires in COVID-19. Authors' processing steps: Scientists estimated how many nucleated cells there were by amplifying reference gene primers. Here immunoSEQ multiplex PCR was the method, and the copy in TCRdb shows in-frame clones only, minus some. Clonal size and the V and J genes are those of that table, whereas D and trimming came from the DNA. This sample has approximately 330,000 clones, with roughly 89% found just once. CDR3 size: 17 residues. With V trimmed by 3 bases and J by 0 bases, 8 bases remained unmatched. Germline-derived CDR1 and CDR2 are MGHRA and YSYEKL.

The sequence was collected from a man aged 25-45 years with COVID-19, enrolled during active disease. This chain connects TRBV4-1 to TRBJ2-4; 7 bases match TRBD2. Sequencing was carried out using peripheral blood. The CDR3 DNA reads TGCGCCAGCAGCCACATTGGAGCGGGGCTAGCCAAAAACATTCAGTACTTC. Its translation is CASSHIGAGLAKNIQYF.